The clone carrying this T cell receptor (beta chain) was observed a handful of times. Germline loops: CDR1 SGHNT, CDR2 YYREEE (reference sequence). There are 15 residues in the CDR3. Between the trimmed V and J ends, which lost 2 bases and 3 bases, there was a span of 11 bases. The table came from immunoSEQ multiplex PCR; TCRdb's copy has only in-frame clones and leaves some out. The sample yields over 150,000 clones, roughly 84% seen once. The data originate from a study of blood T cell repertoires in COVID-19. This receptor was identified in a middle-aged man with active or convalescent COVID-19. The gene calls are TRBV5-4 and TRBJ2-2; a possible D gene is TRBD2 (7 bases). Sample: peripheral blood. CDR3 nucleotides: TGTGCCAGCAGCTTTGGGGGGGCCCACACCGGGGAGCTGTTTTTT. Its protein product is CASSFGGAHTGELFF.